This passage covers 14 T cell receptor beta chains from one sample sequenced in a study of blood T cells in healthy people across ages. Using a J-beta primer mix together with a sample-barcoded 5' primer, a second PCR was run for roughly 7 to 11 cycles. TCRdb reprocessed the 5' RACE reads with MiXCR, giving one entry per CDR3 protein. This table holds 1.8 million or so distinct CDR3 sequences, 30% to 40% found once. The specimen was blood. These TCRs come from a human donor in good health.

This clonotype was recorded only once. This chain uses TRBV7-9 with TRBJ2-1; no firm D call. The DNA end favors TRBJ2-7, so the J call may be wrong. Germline-derived CDR1 and CDR2 are SEHNR and FQNEAQ (reference sequence). The CDR3 runs 15 residues. The CDR3 bases are TGTGCCAGCAGCTTTGGAGAGAGCTCCTACAATGAGCAGTACTTC. Protein product: CASSFGESSYNEQYF.

This clonotype has only a few counts. The CDR3 here is CASSTRGTQYF. The DNA of the CDR3 is TGTGCCAGCAGTACCAGAGGGACCCAGTACTTC. The chain joins TRBV6-5 to TRBJ2-5; D not certain. The CDR3 has 11 amino acids. CDR1 is MNHEY and CDR2 is SVGAGI in the germline V gene. The V end lost 5 bases, the J end lost 7 bases, and 8 bases lay between the germline ends.

Many counts were recorded for this clonotype. This chain connects TRBV5-1 to TRBJ2-7; no clear D gene. Trimming took 0 bases from V and 4 from J, leaving 8 bases between them. Germline lookup yields CDR1 SGHRS and CDR2 YFSETQ. This CDR3 has 13 residues. CDR3 in DNA: TGCGCCAGCAGCTTGGACCGCGAGTACGAGCAGTACTTC. Translated: CASSLDREYEQYF.

This clonotype was counted a few times. The chain has TRBV6-4 and TRBJ2-1; no reliable D call. This CDR3 is 12 amino acids long. CDR1 and CDR2 from the germline V gene are MRHNA and SNTAGT. V gave up 0 bases and J gave up 12 bases, with 9 bases separating them. The CDR3 DNA follows: TGTGCCAGCAGTGACTCGCCCGCGAGGCAGTTCTTC. Its translation: CASSDSPARQFF.

J is TRBJ2-7 and V is TRBV6-5; 7 positions match TRBD1. The germline CDR1 and CDR2 sequences are MNHEY and SVGAGI. Losses at the gene ends were 7 bases for V and 5 bases for J; bases not matched to a gene: 8. CDR3 length: 13 amino acids. CDR3 in DNA: TGTGCCAGCATTCGACAGGGTATCCACGAGCAGTACTTC. Translated: CASIRQGIHEQYF.

The J gene is TRBJ1-2, the V gene TRBV5-1; D ambiguous. Trimming cost V 4 bases and J 4 bases, with 14 bases left between them. Germline V gene lookup returns CDR1 SGHRS and CDR2 YFSETQ. The CDR3 extends over 14 amino acids. Here the CDR3 reads CASSTQGLSYGYTF. CDR3 nucleotide sequence: TGCGCCAGCAGCACCCAAGGACTGAGCTATGGCTACACCTTC.

The chain is built from TRBV28 and TRBJ2-4; 7 nucleotides align to TRBD1. Trimming at V came to 3 bases and at J to 0 bases, leaving 17 bases not matched to a gene. From germline, CDR1 is MDHEN and CDR2 SYDVKM. This CDR3 has 20 residues. This chain's CDR3 is CASSFWTGRHTELAKNIQYF. The CDR3 DNA reads TGTGCCAGCAGTTTTTGGACAGGCCGTCATACCGAGCTAGCCAAAAACATTCAGTACTTC.

The chain combines TRBV28 with TRBJ2-5; no definite D call. Trimming removed 8 bases from V and 1 base from J, with 11 bases in between. This CDR3 has 13 amino acids. CDR1 and CDR2 (germline): MDHEN, SYDVKM. CDR3 DNA: TGTGCCAGCGGCACGGCCGCCCAAGAGACCCAGTACTTC. Amino acid sequence: CASGTAAQETQYF.

This clonotype was observed many times. The chain links TRBV6-2 or TRBV6-3 to TRBJ1-1; no definite D call. This CDR3 comprises 16 residues. Germline CDR1 MNHEY, CDR2 SVGEGT. The V gene lost 3 bases and the J gene lost 1 base, with 15 bases spanning the gap. The CDR3 DNA sequence: TGTGCCAGCAGTTATATTGGAGTCTTTGGGAACACTGAAGCTTTCTTT. Amino acids: CASSYIGVFGNTEAFF.

This clonotype was observed a handful of times. This chain links TRBV12-3 or TRBV12-4 with TRBJ1-2; unclear D gene. Trimming left V 6 bases short and J 7 bases short, with 15 bases between. The CDR3 runs to 13 residues. This chain's CDR3 is CASSAPWAGGYTF. CDR3 DNA: TGTGCCAGCAGCGCCCCTTGGGCTGGTGGCTACACCTTC.

This clonotype appeared a few times. V is TRBV20-1 and J is TRBJ2-4; TRBD2 aligns across 12 bases. J gave up 13 bases and V 0 bases, and 10 bases lay outside the gene matches. The CDR3 consists of 15 residues. CDR1 and CDR2 from the germline V gene are DFQATT and SNEGSKA (reference sequence). The CDR3: CSARDRLAGDNEQYF. The DNA for the CDR3 is TGCAGTGCTAGAGATCGACTAGCGGGAGACAATGAGCAGTACTTC.

The J gene is TRBJ2-1, the V gene TRBV20-1; 9 bases are shared with TRBD2. The germline V gene encodes CDR1 DFQATT and CDR2 SNEGSKA (reference sequence). The CDR3 has 15 amino acids. The ends lost 2 bases at V and 0 bases at J; junction bases unmatched: 2. This CDR3 reads CSARSGGTSYNEQFF. DNA of the CDR3: TGCAGTGCTAGAAGCGGGGGGACCTCCTACAATGAGCAGTTCTTC.

This rearrangement joins TRBV6-2 or TRBV6-3 to TRBJ2-7; 10 bases are shared with TRBD2. This CDR3 contains 12 residues. Germline CDR1 reads MNHEY; CDR2 reads SVGEGT. Trimming removed 5 bases from V and 9 bases from J; junction bases left unmatched: 4. The CDR3 nucleotides are TGTGCCAGCAGTACAAGACTAGCGGGGCAGTACTTC. It yields the protein CASSTRLAGQYF.

This chain connects TRBV28 to TRBJ2-1; D gene ambiguous. The CDR3 is 11 amino acids. From germline, CDR1 is MDHEN and CDR2 SYDVKM. V lost 6 bases to trimming and J lost 8 bases, with 8 bases between them. In DNA form, the CDR3 reads TGTGCCAGCAGCCTGACGTATGAGCAGTTCTTC. Its protein product is CASSLTYEQFF.